Sequencing of this T cell receptor beta chain was carried out in a study of CXCR3-negative and CXCR3-positive naive CD8 T cells. Overall study findings and caveats: In cryopreserved cells, CXCR3 expression partially decreased, and fresh PBMCs were used in most assays. Both naive subsets carried similar amounts of surface CD5, so TCR strength was inferred from TRB CDR3 properties. Whereas memory cells differed, naive CXCR3-negative and CXCR3-positive cells shared similar TRBV-TRBJ usage.

5' RACE with UMI labels generated the TRB cDNA libraries. TCRdb reanalyzed the 5' RACE reads and collapses them to one entry per CDR3 protein, without DNA. The table lists around 90,000 distinct CDR3 sequences, with about 1.1% in the top ten. Comments on this clonotype: Its cognate antigen is unknown.

Germline-derived CDR1 and CDR2 are MGHDK and SYGVNS. The CDR3 contains 14 residues. V usage is TRBV25-1 and J usage is TRBJ1-1. The specimen sequenced was naive CXCR3- CD8+ T cells from blood. Sample subset: CD45RO-CCR7+CD27+CD95- naive CD8+ T cells lacking CXCR3 (TNR3-). The sequence was obtained from a human donor in good health. Some clones in this sample may be carry-over from other donors' samples. The CDR3 loop is CASSEVNENTEAFF.